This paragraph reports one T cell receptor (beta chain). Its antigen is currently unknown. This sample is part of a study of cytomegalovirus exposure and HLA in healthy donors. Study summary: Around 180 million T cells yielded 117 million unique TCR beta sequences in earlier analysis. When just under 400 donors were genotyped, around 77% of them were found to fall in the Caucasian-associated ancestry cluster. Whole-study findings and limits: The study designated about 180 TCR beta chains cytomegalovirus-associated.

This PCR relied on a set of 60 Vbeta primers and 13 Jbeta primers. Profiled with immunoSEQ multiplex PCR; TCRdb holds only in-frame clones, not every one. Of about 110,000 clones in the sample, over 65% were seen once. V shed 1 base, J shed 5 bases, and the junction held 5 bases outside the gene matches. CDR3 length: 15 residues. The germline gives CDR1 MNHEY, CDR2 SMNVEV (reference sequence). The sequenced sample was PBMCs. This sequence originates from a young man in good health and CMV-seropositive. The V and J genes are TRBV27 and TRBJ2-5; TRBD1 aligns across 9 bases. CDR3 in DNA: TGTGCCAGCAGTTTATACGGGACAGGGCACGAGACCCAGTACTTC. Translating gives CASSLYGTGHETQYF.